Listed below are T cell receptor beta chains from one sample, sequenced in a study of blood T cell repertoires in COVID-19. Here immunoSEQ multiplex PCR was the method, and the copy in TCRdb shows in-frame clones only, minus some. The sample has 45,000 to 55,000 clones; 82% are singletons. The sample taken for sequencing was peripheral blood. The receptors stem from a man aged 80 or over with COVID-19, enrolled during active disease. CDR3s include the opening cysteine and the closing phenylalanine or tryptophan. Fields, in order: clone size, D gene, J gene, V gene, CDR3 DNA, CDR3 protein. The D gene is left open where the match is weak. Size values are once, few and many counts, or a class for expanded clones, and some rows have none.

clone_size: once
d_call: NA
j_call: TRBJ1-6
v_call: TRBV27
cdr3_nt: TGTGCCAGCAGTCCTAGACAGAGACCAAACGGACCCCTCCACTTT
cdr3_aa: CASSPRQRPNGPLHF

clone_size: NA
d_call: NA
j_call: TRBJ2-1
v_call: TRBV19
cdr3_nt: TGTGCCAGTAGTATTCACTCCGTAAATGAGCAGTTCTTC
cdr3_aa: CASSIHSVNEQFF

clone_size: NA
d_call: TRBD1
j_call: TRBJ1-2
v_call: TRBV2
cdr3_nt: TGTGCCAGCAGTCGGGACAGGGGCCGTAACTATGGCTACACCTTC
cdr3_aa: CASSRDRGRNYGYTF

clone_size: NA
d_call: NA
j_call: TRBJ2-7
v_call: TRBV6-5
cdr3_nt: TGTGCCAGCAGAGCCCCGGGCAGGGGCTACGAGCAGTACTTC
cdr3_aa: CASRAPGRGYEQYF

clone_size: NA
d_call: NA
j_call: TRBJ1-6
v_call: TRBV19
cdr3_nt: TGTGCCAGTAGTAGTGGACAGCTTAATTCACCCCTCCACTTT
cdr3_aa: CASSSGQLNSPLHF

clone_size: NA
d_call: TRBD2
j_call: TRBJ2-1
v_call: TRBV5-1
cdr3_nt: TGCGCCAGCAGCTTGGTGCTAGCGGGAGCCTACAATGAGCAGTTCTTC
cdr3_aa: CASSLVLAGAYNEQFF

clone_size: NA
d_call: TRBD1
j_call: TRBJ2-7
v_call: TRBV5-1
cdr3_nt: TGCGCCAGCAGCCGCCCGGACAGGGGGCTTTCCTACGAGCAGTACTTC
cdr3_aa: CASSRPDRGLSYEQYF

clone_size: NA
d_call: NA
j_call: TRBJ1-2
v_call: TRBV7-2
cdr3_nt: TGTGCCAGCAGCCCACCCTCCGGGATCACGAGGGGCTACACCTTC
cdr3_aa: CASSPPSGITRGYTF

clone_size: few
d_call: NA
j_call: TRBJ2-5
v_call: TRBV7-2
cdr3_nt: TGTGCCAGCAGCTTAGGCCACTCAGGGGAGACCCAGTACTTC
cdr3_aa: CASSLGHSGETQYF

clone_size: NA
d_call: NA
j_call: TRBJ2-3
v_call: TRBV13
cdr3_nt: TGTGCCAGCAGCTTGGGGGCTAGCACAGATACGCAGTATTTT
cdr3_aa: CASSLGASTDTQYF

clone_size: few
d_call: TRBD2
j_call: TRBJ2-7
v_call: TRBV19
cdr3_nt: TGTGCCAGTAGTAAAGCCGGGACTAGCGGGGGGACGTACGAGCAGTACTTC
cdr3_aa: CASSKAGTSGGTYEQYF

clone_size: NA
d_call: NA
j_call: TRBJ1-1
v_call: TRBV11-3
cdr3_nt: TGTGCCAGCAGCTTAGGCAGGGGCACTGAAGCTTTCTTT
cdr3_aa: CASSLGRGTEAFF

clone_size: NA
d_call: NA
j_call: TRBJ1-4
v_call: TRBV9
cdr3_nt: TGTGCCAGCAGCCCCCGCGGGAGGGATGAAAAACTGTTTTTT
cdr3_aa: CASSPRGRDEKLFF

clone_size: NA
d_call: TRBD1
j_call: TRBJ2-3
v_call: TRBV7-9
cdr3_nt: TGTGCCAGCAGCTTAGTGGCAAGGCGGCAGGGGGCGTCGGATACGCAGTATTTT
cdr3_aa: CASSLVARRQGASDTQYF

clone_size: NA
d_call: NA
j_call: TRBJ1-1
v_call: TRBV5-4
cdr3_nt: TGTGCCAGCAGCTTGGGGCAGGGCAAGTACACTGAAGCTTTCTTT
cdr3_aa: CASSLGQGKYTEAFF

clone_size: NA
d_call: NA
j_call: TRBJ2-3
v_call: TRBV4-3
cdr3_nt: TGCGCCAGCAGCCACGGTGTCGGTTTCAACACAGATACGCAGTATTTT
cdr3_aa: CASSHGVGFNTDTQYF

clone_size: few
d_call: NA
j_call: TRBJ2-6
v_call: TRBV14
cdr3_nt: TGTGCCAGCACCCCGCAGGGTTGGGCCTCTGGGGCCAACGTCCTGACTTTC
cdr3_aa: CASTPQGWASGANVLTF

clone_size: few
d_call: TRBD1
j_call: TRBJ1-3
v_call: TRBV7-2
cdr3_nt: TGTGCCAGCAGCCTCCAGACAGGGCCGAACACCATATATTTT
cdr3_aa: CASSLQTGPNTIYF

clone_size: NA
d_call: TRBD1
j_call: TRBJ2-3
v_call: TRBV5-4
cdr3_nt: TGTGCCAGCAGCACCGGGACAGGGCTCACAGATACGCAGTATTTT
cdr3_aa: CASSTGTGLTDTQYF

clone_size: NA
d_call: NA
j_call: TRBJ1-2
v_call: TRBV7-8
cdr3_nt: TGTGCCAGCAGCTCGGGAGGACTCTATGGCTACACCTTC
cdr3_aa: CASSSGGLYGYTF

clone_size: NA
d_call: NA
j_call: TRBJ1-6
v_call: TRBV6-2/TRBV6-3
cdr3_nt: TGTGCCAGCAGTGCTCTCGGGACATCTCATTCACCCCTCCACTTT
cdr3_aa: CASSALGTSHSPLHF

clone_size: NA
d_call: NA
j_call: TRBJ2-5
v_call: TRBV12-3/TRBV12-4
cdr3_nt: TGTGCCAGCAGCGAGGGGGTTGAAGAGACCCAGTACTTC
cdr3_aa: CASSEGVEETQYF

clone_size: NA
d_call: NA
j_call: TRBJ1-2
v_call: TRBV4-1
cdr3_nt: TGCGCCAGCAGCCAAGCGGAGGGCCTGCTATACGGCTACACCTTC
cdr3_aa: CASSQAEGLLYGYTF

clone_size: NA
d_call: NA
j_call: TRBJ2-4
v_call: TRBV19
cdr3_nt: TGTGCCAGTTCACCAGCCTTTAGCGCTTTAAACATTCAGTACTTC
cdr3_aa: CASSPAFSALNIQYF

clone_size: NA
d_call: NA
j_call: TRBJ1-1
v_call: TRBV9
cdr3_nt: TGTGCCAGCAGCCCCGGGACTGACTGGGAGGGCACTGAAGCTTTCTTT
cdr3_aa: CASSPGTDWEGTEAFF

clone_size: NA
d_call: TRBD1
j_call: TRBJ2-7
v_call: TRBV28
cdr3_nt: TGTGCCAGCGACAGTCCGGGACAGGGATTTAACGAGCAGTACTTC
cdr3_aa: CASDSPGQGFNEQYF

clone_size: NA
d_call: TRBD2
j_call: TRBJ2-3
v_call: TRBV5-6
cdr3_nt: TGTGCCAGCAGCACGACTAGCGGGGGGGCGAAGATAGATACGCAGTATTTT
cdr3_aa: CASSTTSGGAKIDTQYF

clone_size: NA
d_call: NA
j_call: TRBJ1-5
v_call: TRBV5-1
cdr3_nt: TGCGCCAGCAGCCCTTCAGGGGGCAATCAGCCCCAGCATTTT
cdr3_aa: CASSPSGGNQPQHF

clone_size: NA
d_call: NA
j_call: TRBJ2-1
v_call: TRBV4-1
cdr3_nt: TGCGCCAGCAGCCAAGATTGGGCGGGATACAATGAGCAGTTCTTC
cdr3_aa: CASSQDWAGYNEQFF

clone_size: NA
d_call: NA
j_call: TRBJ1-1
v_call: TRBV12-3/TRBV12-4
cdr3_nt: TGTGCCAGCAGTCCCTCGGGTTGGGAAGCTTTCTTT
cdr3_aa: CASSPSGWEAFF

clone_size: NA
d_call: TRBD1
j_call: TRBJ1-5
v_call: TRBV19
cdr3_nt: TGTGCCAGTAGTAGTGTCGGGGACAGGGTGAATCAGCCCCAGCATTTT
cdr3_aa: CASSSVGDRVNQPQHF

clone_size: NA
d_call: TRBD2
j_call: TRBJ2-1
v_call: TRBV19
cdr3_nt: TGTGCCAGTAGTGCGGCTAGCGGGGGGCCGGACCATGAGCAGTTCTTC
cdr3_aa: CASSAASGGPDHEQFF

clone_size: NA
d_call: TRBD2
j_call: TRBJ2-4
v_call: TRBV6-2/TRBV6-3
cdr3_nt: TGTGCCAGCAGTTACTCGGGAGGGGCCAAAAACATTCAGTACTTC
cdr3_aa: CASSYSGGAKNIQYF

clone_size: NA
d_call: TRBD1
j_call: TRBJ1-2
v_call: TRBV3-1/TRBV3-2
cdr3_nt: TGTGCCAGCAGCCAAGTAGGGGACAGGGGTTGGTATGGCTACACCTTC
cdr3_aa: CASSQVGDRGWYGYTF

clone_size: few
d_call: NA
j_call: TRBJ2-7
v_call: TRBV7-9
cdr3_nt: TGTGCCAGCAGCTTAGTTCCCCAGGGGAGCTCCTACGAGCAGTACTTC
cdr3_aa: CASSLVPQGSSYEQYF

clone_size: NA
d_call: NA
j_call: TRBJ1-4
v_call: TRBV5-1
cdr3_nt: TGCGCCAGCAGCCGGGACGGCGGGGATGAAAAACTGTTTTTT
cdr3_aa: CASSRDGGDEKLFF

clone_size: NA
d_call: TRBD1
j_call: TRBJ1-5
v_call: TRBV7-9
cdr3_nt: TGTGCCAGCAGCCCGGACAGGGAAGGGCCCCAGCATTTT
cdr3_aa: CASSPDREGPQHF

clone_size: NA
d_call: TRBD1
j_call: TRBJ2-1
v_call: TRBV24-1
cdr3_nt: TGTGCCACCAGTGATTCAGGGGGAGATGTCTACAATGAGCAGTTCTTC
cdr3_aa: CATSDSGGDVYNEQFF

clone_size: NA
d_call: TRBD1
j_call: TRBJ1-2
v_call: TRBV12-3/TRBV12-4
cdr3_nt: TGTGCCAGCAGGGGGGACAGGGTTGGTGGCTACACCTTC
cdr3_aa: CASRGDRVGGYTF

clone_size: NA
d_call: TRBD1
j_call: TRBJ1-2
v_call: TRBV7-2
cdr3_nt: TGTGCCAGCAGCTTCCGACAGGGGAGCTATGGCTACACCTTC
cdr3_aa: CASSFRQGSYGYTF

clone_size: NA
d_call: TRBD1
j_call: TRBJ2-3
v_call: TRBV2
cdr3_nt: TGTGCCAGCAATCGGGACAGGGACACAGATACGCAGTATTTT
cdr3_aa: CASNRDRDTDTQYF

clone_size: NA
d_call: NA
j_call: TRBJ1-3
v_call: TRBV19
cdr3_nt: TGTGCCAGCCCCGGACAAATTGGAAACACCATATATTTT
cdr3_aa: CASPGQIGNTIYF

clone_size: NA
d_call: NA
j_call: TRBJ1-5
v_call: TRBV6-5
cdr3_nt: TGTGCCAGCAGTTACGACAATAGCAATCAGCCCCAGCATTTT
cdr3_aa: CASSYDNSNQPQHF

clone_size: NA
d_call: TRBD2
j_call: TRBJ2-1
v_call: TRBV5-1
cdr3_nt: TGCGCCAGCAGCCCATGGGGACTAGAGAACAATGAGCAGTTCTTC
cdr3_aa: CASSPWGLENNEQFF

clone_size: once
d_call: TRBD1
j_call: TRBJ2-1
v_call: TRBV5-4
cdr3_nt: TGTGCCAGCAGCTTGGGACAGGGCGGGTACAATGAGCAGTTCTTC
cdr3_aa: CASSLGQGGYNEQFF

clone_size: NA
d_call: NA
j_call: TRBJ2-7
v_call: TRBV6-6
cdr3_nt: TGTGCCAGCAGCCCTATATACGAGCAGTACTTC
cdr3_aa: CASSPIYEQYF

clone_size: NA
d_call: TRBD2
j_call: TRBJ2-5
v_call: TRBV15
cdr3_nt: TGTGCCACCAGCACGCGACTAGCGGGAGAGACCCAGTACTTC
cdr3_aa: CATSTRLAGETQYF

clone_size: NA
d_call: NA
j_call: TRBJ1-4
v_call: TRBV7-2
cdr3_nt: TGTGCCAGCAGACCAACGGGGGCTAATGAAAAACTGTTTTTT
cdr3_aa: CASRPTGANEKLFF

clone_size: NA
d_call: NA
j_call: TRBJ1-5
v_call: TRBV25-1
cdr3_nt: TGTGCCAGCAGTGGCCCGGTCTGGAGGTTCGATCAGCCCCAGCATTTT
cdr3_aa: CASSGPVWRFDQPQHF

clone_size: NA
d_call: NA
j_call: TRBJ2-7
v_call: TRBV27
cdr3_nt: TGTGCCAGCAGTTTGGTGACACGTTCCTACGAGCAGTACTTC
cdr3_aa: CASSLVTRSYEQYF

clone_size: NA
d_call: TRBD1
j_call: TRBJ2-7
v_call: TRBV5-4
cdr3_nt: TGTGCCAGCAGCTCTGCCACAGGGGGCGAGCAGTACTTC
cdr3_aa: CASSSATGGEQYF